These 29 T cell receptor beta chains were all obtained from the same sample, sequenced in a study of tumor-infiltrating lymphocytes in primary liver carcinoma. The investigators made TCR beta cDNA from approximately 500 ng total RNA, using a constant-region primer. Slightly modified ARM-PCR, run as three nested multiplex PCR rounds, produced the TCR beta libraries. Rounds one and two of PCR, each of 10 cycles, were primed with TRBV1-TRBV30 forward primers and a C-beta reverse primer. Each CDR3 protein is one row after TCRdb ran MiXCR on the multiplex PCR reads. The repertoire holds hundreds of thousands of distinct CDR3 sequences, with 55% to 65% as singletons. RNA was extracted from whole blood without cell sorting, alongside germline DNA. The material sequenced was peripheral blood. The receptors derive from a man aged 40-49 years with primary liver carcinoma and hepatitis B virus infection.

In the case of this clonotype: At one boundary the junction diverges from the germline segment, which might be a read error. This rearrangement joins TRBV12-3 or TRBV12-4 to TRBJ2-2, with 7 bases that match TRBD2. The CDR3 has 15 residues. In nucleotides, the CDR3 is TGTGCCAGCAGTTCGGCGGGAGTTGCGACCGGGGAGCCGTTTTTT. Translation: CASSSAGVATGEPFF.

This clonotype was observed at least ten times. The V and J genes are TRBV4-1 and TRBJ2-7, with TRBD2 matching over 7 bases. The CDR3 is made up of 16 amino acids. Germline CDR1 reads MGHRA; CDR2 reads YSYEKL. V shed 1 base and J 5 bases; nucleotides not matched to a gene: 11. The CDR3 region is CASSQVGGRIPNEQYF. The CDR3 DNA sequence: TGCGCCAGCAGCCAAGTCGGGGGGAGAATACCGAACGAGCAGTACTTC.

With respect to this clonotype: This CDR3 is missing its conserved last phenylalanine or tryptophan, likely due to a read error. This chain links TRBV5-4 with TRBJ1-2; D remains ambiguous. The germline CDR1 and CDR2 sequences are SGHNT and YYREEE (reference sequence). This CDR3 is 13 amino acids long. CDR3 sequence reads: CVSSYYDSYGYTS. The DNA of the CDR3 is TGTGTCAGCAGCTACTATGATAGCTATGGCTACACCTCC.

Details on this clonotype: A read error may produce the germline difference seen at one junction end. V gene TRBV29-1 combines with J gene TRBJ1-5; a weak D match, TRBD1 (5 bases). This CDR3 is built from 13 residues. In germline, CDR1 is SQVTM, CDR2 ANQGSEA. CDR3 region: CSVGAGPDQPQHF. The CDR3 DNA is TGCAGCGTTGGGGCGGGACCCGATCAGCCCCAACATTTT.

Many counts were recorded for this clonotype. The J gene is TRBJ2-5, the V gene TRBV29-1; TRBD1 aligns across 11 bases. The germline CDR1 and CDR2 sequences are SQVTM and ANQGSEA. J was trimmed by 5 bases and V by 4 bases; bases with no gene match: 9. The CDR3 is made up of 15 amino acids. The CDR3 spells CSVGGTGGFLETQYF. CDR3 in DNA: TGCAGCGTTGGGGGGACAGGGGGTTTCCTGGAGACCCAGTACTTC.

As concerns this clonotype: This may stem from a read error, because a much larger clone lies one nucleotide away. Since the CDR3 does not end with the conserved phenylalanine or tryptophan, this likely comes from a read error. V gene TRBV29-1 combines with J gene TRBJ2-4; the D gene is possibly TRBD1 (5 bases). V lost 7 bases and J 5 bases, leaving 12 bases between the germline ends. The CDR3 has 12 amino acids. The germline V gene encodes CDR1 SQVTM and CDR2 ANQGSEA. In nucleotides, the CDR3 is TGCAGCGCTACCCCCAGGGAAAACATTCAGTACTCC. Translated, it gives CSATPRENIQYS.

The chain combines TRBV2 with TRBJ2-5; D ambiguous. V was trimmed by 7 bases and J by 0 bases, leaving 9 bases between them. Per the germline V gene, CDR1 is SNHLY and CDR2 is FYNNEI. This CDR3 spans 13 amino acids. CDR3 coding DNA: TGTGCCAGCACCAGACGGTACCAAGAGACCCAGTACTTC. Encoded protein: CASTRRYQETQYF.

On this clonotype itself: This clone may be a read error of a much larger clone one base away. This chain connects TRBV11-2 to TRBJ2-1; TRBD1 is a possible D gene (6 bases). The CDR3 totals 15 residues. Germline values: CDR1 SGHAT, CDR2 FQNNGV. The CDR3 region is CAGSPRWTAYNEQFF. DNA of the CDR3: TGTGCCGGCAGCCCGAGATGGACAGCGTACAATGAGCAGTTCTTC.

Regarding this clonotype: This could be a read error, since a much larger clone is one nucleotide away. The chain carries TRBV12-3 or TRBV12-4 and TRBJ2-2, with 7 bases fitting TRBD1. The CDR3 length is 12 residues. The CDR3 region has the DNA TGTGCCAAAGGGGGCAAGACCGGGGAGCTGCTTTTT. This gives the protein CAKGGKTGELLF.

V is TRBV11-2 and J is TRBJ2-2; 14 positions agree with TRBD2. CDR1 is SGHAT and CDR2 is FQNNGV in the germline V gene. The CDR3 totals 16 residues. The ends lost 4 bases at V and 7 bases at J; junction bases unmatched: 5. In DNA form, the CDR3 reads TGTGCCAGCAGCTCGGGACTAGCGGGAGCGGGCGGGGAGCTGTTTTTT. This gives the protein CASSSGLAGAGGELFF.

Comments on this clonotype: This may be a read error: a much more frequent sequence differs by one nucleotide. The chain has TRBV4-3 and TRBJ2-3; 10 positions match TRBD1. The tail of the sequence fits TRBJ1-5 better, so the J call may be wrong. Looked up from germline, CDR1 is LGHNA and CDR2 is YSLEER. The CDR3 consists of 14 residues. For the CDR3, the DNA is TGCGCCAGTTCCGGGGACAGGGGTTCAGATACGCAGCATTTT. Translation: CASSGDRGSDTQHF.

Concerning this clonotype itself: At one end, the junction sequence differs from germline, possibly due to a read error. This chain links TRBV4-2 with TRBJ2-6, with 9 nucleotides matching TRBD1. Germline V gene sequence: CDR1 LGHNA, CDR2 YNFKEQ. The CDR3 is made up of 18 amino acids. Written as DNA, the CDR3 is TGTGCAAGCAGCATAGTGGGACAGGGAAGCTCTGGGGCCAACGTCCTGACTTTC. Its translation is CASSIVGQGSSGANVLTF.

The CDR3 protein is CVTSLNYEGTQYF. Written as DNA, the CDR3 is TGTGTCACCAGCTTAAATTACGAGGGAACGCAGTATTTT. V usage is TRBV11-2 and J usage is TRBJ2-3; TRBD2 is a possible D gene (5 bases). Germline V gene lookup returns CDR1 SGHAT and CDR2 FQNNGV. CDR3 size: 13 residues.

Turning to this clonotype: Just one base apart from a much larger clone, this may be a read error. CDR3 in DNA: TGTGCCAGCAGGAGGGACCGAGCCTACGGGCAGTACTTC. Amino acid sequence: CASRRDRAYGQYF. V is TRBV6-5 and J is TRBJ2-7; D may match TRBD1 or TRBD2 (5 bases each). Germline loops: CDR1 MNHEY, CDR2 SVGAGI. The CDR3 has 13 residues.

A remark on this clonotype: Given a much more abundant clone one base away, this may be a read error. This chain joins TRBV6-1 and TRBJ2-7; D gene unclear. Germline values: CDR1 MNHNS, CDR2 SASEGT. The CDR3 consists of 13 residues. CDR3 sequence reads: CASSRLISYKQYF. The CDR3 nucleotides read TGTGCCAGCAGCCGACTCATCTCCTACAAGCAGTACTTC.

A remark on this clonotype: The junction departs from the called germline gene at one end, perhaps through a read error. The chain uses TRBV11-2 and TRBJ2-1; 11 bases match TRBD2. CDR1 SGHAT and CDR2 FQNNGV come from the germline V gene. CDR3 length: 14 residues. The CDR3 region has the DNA TGTGCCAACAGCACTAGCGGGAGTAGCTATGAGCAGTTCTTC. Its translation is CANSTSGSSYEQFF.

Here the CDR3 reads CASFSPGQACNEQFF. The DNA for the CDR3 is TGTGCCAGCTTTTCCCCGGGACAGGCCTGTAATGAGCAGTTCTTC. The rearrangement links TRBV6-5 to TRBJ2-1; 8 positions agree with TRBD1. Per the germline V gene, CDR1 is MNHEY and CDR2 is SVGAGI. The CDR3 covers 15 residues. The junction had 13 bases not matched to a gene; V was cut back by 8 bases and J by 7 bases.

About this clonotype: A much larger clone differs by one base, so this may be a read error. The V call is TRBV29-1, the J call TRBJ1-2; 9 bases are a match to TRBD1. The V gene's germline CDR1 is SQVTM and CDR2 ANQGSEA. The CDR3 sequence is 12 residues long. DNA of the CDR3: TGCAACGTCCCCGGGACAGGGTTCGGCTACACCTTC. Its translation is CNVPGTGFGYTF.

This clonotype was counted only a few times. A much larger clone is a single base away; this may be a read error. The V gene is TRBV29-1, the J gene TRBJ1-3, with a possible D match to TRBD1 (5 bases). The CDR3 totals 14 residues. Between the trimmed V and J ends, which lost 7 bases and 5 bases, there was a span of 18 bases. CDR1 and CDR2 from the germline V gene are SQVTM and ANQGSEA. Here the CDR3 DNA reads TGCAGCGCCGCAAACCCCAGGGACCGAAACACCATATATTTT. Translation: CSAANPRDRNTIYF.

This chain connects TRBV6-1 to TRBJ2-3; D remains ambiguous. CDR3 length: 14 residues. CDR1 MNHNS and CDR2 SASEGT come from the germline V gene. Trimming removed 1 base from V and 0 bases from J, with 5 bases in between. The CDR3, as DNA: TGTGCCAGCAGTGAAGGCACTAGCACAGATACGCAGTATTTT. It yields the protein CASSEGTSTDTQYF.

CDR3 amino acids: CASHEGNNSPLHF. CDR3 DNA: TGTGCCAGCCACGAGGGCAATAATTCACCCCTCCACTTT. V and J are TRBV5-4 and TRBJ1-6; D call uncertain. V was cut by 7 bases and J by 5 bases, with 10 bases left in between. The V gene's germline CDR1 is SGHNT and CDR2 YYREEE (reference sequence). CDR3 size: 13 residues.

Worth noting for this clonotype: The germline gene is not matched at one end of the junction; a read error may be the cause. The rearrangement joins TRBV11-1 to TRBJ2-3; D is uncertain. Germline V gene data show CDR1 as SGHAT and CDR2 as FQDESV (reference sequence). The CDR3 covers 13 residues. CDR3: CASSLSYADTQYF. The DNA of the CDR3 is TGTGCCAGCAGCTTATCGTACGCAGATACACAGTATTTT.

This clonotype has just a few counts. This chain's CDR3 is CATGGEVYNEQFF. The DNA of the CDR3 is TGTGCCACCGGGGGGGAAGTCTACAATGAGCAGTTCTTC. The chain combines TRBV24-1 with TRBJ2-1; 7 positions agree with TRBD2. This CDR3 region has 13 residues. Germline V gene lookup returns CDR1 KGHDR and CDR2 SFDVKD. Losses at the gene ends were 9 bases for V and 3 bases for J; bases not matched to a gene: 4.

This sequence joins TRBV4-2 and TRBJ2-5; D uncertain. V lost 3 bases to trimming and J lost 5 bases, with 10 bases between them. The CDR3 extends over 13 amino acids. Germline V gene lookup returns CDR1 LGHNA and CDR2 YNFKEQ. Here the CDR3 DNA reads TGTGCCAGCAGCCATGTCATTCATGAGACCCAGTACTTC. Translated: CASSHVIHETQYF.

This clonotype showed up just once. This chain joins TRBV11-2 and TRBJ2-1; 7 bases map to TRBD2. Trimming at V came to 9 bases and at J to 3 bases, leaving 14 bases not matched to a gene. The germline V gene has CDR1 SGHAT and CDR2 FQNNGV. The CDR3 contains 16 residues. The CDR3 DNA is TGTGCCAGTAGCCCCGTCGGGGGAGGGGACTACAATGAGCAGTTCTTC. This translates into CASSPVGGGDYNEQFF.

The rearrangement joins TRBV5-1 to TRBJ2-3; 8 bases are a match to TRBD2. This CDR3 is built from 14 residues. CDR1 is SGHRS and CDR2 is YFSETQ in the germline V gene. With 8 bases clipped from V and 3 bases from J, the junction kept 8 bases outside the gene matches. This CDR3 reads CASTAGGVTDTQYF. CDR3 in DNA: TGCGCCAGTACTGCGGGAGGAGTAACAGATACGCAGTATTTT.

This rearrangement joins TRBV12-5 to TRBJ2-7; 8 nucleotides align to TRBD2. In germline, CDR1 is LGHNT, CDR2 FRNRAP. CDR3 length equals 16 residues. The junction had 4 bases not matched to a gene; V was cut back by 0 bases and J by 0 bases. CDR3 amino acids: CASGLVLAGRSYEQYF. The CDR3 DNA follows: TGTGCTAGTGGTTTGGTTTTAGCGGGACGCTCCTACGAGCAGTACTTC.

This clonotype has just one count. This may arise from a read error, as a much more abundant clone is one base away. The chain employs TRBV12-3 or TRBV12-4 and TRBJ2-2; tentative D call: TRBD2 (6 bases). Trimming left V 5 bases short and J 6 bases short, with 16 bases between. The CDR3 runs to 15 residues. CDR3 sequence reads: CASSREGLNAGELFF. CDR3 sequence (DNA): TGTGCCAGCAGTCGTGAGGGACTTAACGCCGGGGAGCTGTTTTTT.

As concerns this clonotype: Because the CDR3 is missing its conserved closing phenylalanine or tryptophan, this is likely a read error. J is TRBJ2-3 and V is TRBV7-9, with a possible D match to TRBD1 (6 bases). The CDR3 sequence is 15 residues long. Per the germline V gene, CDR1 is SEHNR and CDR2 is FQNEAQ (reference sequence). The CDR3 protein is CTSSNGQTLTDTQYS. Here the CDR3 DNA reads TGTACCAGCAGCAACGGACAGACCCTCACAGATACGCAGTATTCT.